This T cell receptor (beta chain) is drawn from a study of blood T cell repertoires in COVID-19 (dated by TCRdb to 2020 to 2022). With respect to the entire study: The collaborator samples originated in the United States, Italy and Spain and spanned the acute and convalescent phases of COVID-19. The samples were drawn from the first 160 participants of the ongoing ImmuneRACE study and from 950 to 1,500 subjects provided by 6 global collaborators. The prospective study material was composed of cDNA or gDNA derived from T cells, B-cell-depleted T cells, or PBMCs. HLA class I and class II types, where available, came from metadata supplied by the sample provider rather than from assay-based typing. The repertoires were made available in a free public database intended to serve as a resource for research on the immune response to SARS-CoV-2. Nearly every sample came with metadata listing a de-identified subject ID, COVID-19 status, age in years and sex. Deeply sampled blood TCRbeta repertoires from subjects exposed to, actively infected with, or recovered from COVID-19 were included in the dataset. What the authors observed across the whole study: Clinical and demographic metadata were provided uncurated, with the amount varying by source and participant.

Here V drops 3 bases and J drops 7 bases, and the junction holds 2 bases not matched to any gene. Taken from cysteine to phenylalanine, the CDR3 has 14 residues. This entry keeps only the CDR3 DNA: 42 bases, framed from base 1. CDR1 is given as SGHRS and CDR2 as YFSETQ, both from the germline V gene. Whole blood was collected in K2EDTA tubes by collaborating institutions according to the institutions' own protocols. For TCRbeta analysis, collaborators shipped samples as frozen whole blood, isolated PBMCs, or DNA extracted from either of those sample types. The immunoSEQ Assay, a bias-controlled multiplex PCR, was used to amplify TCRbeta CDR3 regions from genomic DNA. As for how the authors treated the data: Within the assay, amplification of reference gene primers was used to estimate how many nucleated cells each sample contained. Sequence reads were collapsed and filtered to measure the absolute abundance of every unique TCRbeta CDR3 rearrangement. For each sample, productive Simpson clonality was calculated by taking the square root of Simpson's diversity index across productive rearrangements. The immuneACCESS repertoire file appears here via TCRdb, limited to in-frame rearrangements. These files lack a portion of the clones; in checked studies, under half of the deficit traces to unresolved V genes, and the cause of the others is not known. For V, J and clone size, that table is used; D and trimming come from the DNA. Within this sample are 150,000 to 200,000 clones, with roughly 88% of them counted one time only. The biggest ten clones account for roughly 4.2% of the sample.

Notes on this clone: The antigen it recognizes is unknown. Base-call qualities are not available, and no considerably larger clone is one nucleotide away.

Sequenced sample: peripheral blood. The V gene is TRBV5-1 and the J gene is TRBJ2-5, with TRBD2 identical over 14 junction bases. The sequence was obtained from a woman younger than 45 with acute or convalescent COVID-19. The DNA sequence reads TGCGCCAGCAGCTCCGGGACTAGCGGGGGGACCCAGTACTTC. This gives the protein CASSSGTSGGTQYF.